The 20 T cell receptor beta chains in this list originate from one sample, sequenced in a study of blood T cell repertoires in COVID-19. Only in-frame clones appear in the TCRdb table, and some are missing; sequencing was by immunoSEQ multiplex PCR. Of tens of thousands of clones in the sample, 70% to 90% are singletons; the top ten hold approximately 9%. The sample taken for sequencing was peripheral blood. The receptor source for this set is a human donor with active COVID-19. The donor label of this sample is uncertain.

V and J are TRBV5-4 and TRBJ2-6; no definite D call. Germline V gives CDR1 SGHNT, CDR2 YYREEE (reference sequence). CDR3 size: 15 residues. V lost 2 bases to trimming and J lost 0 bases, with 6 bases between them. The CDR3 region is CASSLHRSGANVLTF. As DNA, the CDR3 is TGTGCCAGCAGCTTACACCGCTCTGGGGCCAACGTCCTGACTTTC.

V is TRBV6-4 and J is TRBJ2-1; the match to TRBD1 covers 10 bases. V lost 6 bases and J lost 5; bases outside the gene matches: 7. CDR1 and CDR2 (germline): MRHNA, SNTAGT. This CDR3 is built from 15 residues. The CDR3 region has the DNA TGTGCCAGCAGCGAAGGACAGGGGGGGAACAATGAGCAGTTCTTC. This gives the protein CASSEGQGGNNEQFF.

This clone was recorded only once. V and J are TRBV5-4 and TRBJ2-1; 10 bases map to TRBD2. Germline CDR1 SGHNT, CDR2 YYREEE (reference sequence). Trimming cost V 5 bases and J 10 bases; bases outside gene matches: 12. The CDR3 is 15 amino acids. CDR3 residues: CASSRESGRGTEQFF. The CDR3 DNA reads TGTGCCAGCAGTCGAGAGAGCGGGAGGGGGACGGAGCAGTTCTTC.

This clone was found once. This chain links TRBV28 with TRBJ2-7; 10 bases are shared with TRBD2. Germline CDR1 reads MDHEN; CDR2 reads SYDVKM. CDR3 length: 15 amino acids. V shed 5 bases, J shed 0 bases, and the junction held 4 bases outside the gene matches. The CDR3 protein is CASSPSGRASYEQYF. The CDR3 nucleotides read TGTGCCAGCAGTCCGAGCGGGAGGGCCTCCTACGAGCAGTACTTC.

The V gene is TRBV19, the J gene TRBJ2-7, with a tentative D call TRBD2 (6 bases). The CDR3 sequence is 14 residues long. Germline V gene lookup returns CDR1 LNHDA and CDR2 SQIVND (reference sequence). Trimming pared 4 bases from V and 3 bases from J, leaving 13 bases between. For the CDR3, the DNA is TGTGCCAGTAGTAACGGGGGATTTATCTACGAGCAGTACTTC. It codes for CASSNGGFIYEQYF.

This chain uses TRBV5-1 with TRBJ2-2; D might be TRBD1 (5 bases). The V end lost 0 bases, the J end lost 3 bases, and 9 bases lay between the germline ends. CDR3 length equals 15 residues. Per the germline V gene, CDR1 is SGHRS and CDR2 is YFSETQ. As DNA, the CDR3 is TGCGCCAGCAGCTTGGATGACAGTTACACCGGGGAGCTGTTTTTT. Protein product: CASSLDDSYTGELFF.

V and J are TRBV7-9 and TRBJ2-7; D gene unclear. The V gene's germline CDR1 is SEHNR and CDR2 FQNEAQ (reference sequence). V was trimmed by 1 base and J by 4 bases, leaving 8 bases between them. This CDR3 contains 13 residues. CDR3 DNA sequence: TGTGCCAGCAGCTTAGAGACAAGTTACGAGCAGTACTTC. It yields the protein CASSLETSYEQYF.

The V and J genes are TRBV5-1 and TRBJ2-3, with D possibly matching TRBD2 (6 bases). Trimming cost V 2 bases and J 5 bases, with 9 bases left between them. This CDR3 has 13 amino acids. Germline V gene sequence: CDR1 SGHRS, CDR2 YFSETQ. CDR3 sequence: CASSLRGGDTQYF. The CDR3 DNA reads as TGCGCCAGCAGCTTACGGGGAGGAGATACGCAGTATTTT.

The V gene is TRBV11-2, the J gene TRBJ2-1; TRBD2 is a possible D gene (5 bases). The CDR3 has 14 amino acids. Germline lookup yields CDR1 SGHAT and CDR2 FQNNGV. Deletions cut 5 bases from V and 7 bases from J, with 15 bases between. For the CDR3, the DNA is TGTGCCAGCAGCGCCATTGGACGGGGAAATGAGCAGTTCTTC. This gives the protein CASSAIGRGNEQFF.

The gene calls are TRBV15 and TRBJ1-1, with D possibly being TRBD1 (6 bases). The germline V and J ends were trimmed by 3 bases and 0 bases, with 11 bases remaining between them. CDR3 length: 15 residues. Germline CDR1 is LNHNV and CDR2 is YYDKDF (reference sequence). The CDR3, as DNA: TGTGCCACCAGCAGGAACACAGGGTTGAACACTGAAGCTTTCTTT. Its translation: CATSRNTGLNTEAFF.

This clone was observed a single time. V and J are TRBV18 and TRBJ1-1; D gene ambiguous. The CDR3 has 15 amino acids. V was shortened by 0 bases and J by 0 bases, with 8 bases between the two germline ends. Germline loops: CDR1 KGHSH, CDR2 LQKENI. CDR3 DNA: TGTGCCAGCTCACCACCAAGCTTAATGAACACTGAAGCTTTCTTT. This gives the protein CASSPPSLMNTEAFF.

This chain joins TRBV4-1 and TRBJ2-3, with 10 bases matching TRBD1. Germline CDR1 MGHRA, CDR2 YSYEKL. This CDR3 is 15 amino acids long. The trim removed 5 bases at V and 1 base at J, leaving 3 bases unmatched. The CDR3 spells CASSAGTGGTDTQYF. The CDR3 DNA reads TGCGCCAGCAGCGCCGGGACAGGGGGCACAGATACGCAGTATTTT.

This sequence joins TRBV11-3 and TRBJ2-6; 7 nucleotides line up with TRBD1. CDR3 length: 17 residues. CDR1 is SGHNT, CDR2 YENEEA, per germline. V gave up 5 bases and J gave up 2 bases; unmatched junction bases: 9. The CDR3, as DNA: TGTGCCAGCAGCGGTCCCGACAGGGTCGCTGGGGCCAACGTCCTGACTTTC. Translation gives CASSGPDRVAGANVLTF.

The DNA for the CDR3 is TGTGCCAGCAGCTTGGTGGACAGCAGAGGTGGGAACACTGAAGCTTTCTTT. Amino acids: CASSLVDSRGGNTEAFF. The V gene is TRBV5-6, the J gene TRBJ1-1; maybe TRBD1 (6 bases). Trimming stripped 0 bases from V and 1 base from J, with 16 bases between. This CDR3 spans 17 amino acids. CDR1 and CDR2 from the germline V gene are SGHDT and YYEEEE.

V and J are TRBV5-4 and TRBJ2-3; D is possibly TRBD1 (6 bases). This CDR3 contains 16 residues. CDR1 is SGHNT, CDR2 YYREEE, per germline (reference sequence). V lost 5 bases, J lost 2 bases, and 18 bases lay in between. CDR3 loop: CASRSGQPAITDTQYF. The CDR3, as DNA: TGTGCCAGCAGATCTGGACAGCCCGCCATCACAGATACGCAGTATTTT. The complete variable domain, with remaining parts taken from reference TRBV5-4 and TRBJ2-3, reads ETGVTQSPTHLIKTRGQQVTLRCSSQSGHNTVSWYQQALGQGPQFIFQYYREEENGRGNFPPRFSGLQFPNYSSELNVNALELDDSALYLCASRSGQPAITDTQYFGPGTRLTVL.

The rearrangement uses TRBV9 and TRBJ1-1; D gene uncertain. CDR1 and CDR2 (germline): SGDLS, YYNGEE. Trimming left V 4 bases short and J 1 base short, with 8 bases between. This CDR3 is built from 13 residues. The CDR3 region is CASSQASNTEAFF. CDR3 nucleotides: TGTGCCAGCAGCCAGGCATCGAACACTGAAGCTTTCTTT.

V and J are TRBV25-1 and TRBJ2-3; D possibly corresponds to TRBD1 (6 bases). Germline V gene lookup returns CDR1 MGHDK and CDR2 SYGVNS. The CDR3 is made up of 15 amino acids. Between the trimmed V and J ends, which lost 1 base and 5 bases, there was a span of 13 bases. DNA for the CDR3: TGTGCCAGCAGTGAATTTAGTCAGGGGAGAGATACGCAGTATTTT. This encodes CASSEFSQGRDTQYF.

The chain employs TRBV30 and TRBJ1-4; D uncertain. V dropped 3 bases and J dropped 7 bases, with 18 bases sitting between them. This CDR3 spans 15 amino acids. Germline V gives CDR1 GTSNPN, CDR2 SVGIG (reference sequence). CDR3 nucleotide sequence: TGTGCCTGGAGCAGACCGACGGGGAATCGTGAAAAACTGTTTTTT. It codes for CAWSRPTGNREKLFF.

The CDR3 DNA sequence: TGTGCCAGCAGCCTACTAGCGGGACCTAAGAACAATGAGCAGTTCTTC. Its translation: CASSLLAGPKNNEQFF. V gene TRBV7-8 combines with J gene TRBJ2-1; 10 nucleotides line up with TRBD2. Germline assignment: CDR1 SGHVS and CDR2 FQNEAQ. Losses at the gene ends were 5 bases for V and 5 bases for J; bases not matched to a gene: 9. The CDR3 loop spans 16 amino acids.

In DNA form, the CDR3 reads TGTGCCAGCAGCTTCTCCGGGACTAGCGGGATGAGCACAGATACGCAGTATTTT. Translating it yields CASSFSGTSGMSTDTQYF. This chain links TRBV7-8 with TRBJ2-3; 13 bases line up with TRBD2. This CDR3 contains 18 residues. After removal of 3 bases from V and 0 bases from J, the junction contained 6 bases not matched to a gene. Germline values: CDR1 SGHVS, CDR2 FQNEAQ. Full variable domain (missing parts from reference TRBV7-8 and TRBJ2-3): GAGVSQSPRYKVAKRGQDVALRCDPISGHVSLFWYQQALGQGPEFLTYFQNEAQLDKSGLPSDRFFAERPEGSVSTLKIQRTQQEDSAVYLCASSFSGTSGMSTDTQYFGPGTRLTVL.